One sample yielded the 21 T cell receptor beta chains listed below, sequenced in a study of blood T cell repertoires in COVID-19. Method: immunoSEQ multiplex PCR; TCRdb's copy keeps in-frame clones and lacks some. The table has some 200,000 clones, about 95% seen once. The specimen sequenced was peripheral blood. Every receptor here comes from a man aged 25 to 45 with COVID-19, enrolled during active disease.

The chain uses TRBV12-3 or TRBV12-4 and TRBJ1-2; D gene uncertain. This CDR3 region has 9 residues. The ends were cut back, 5 bases at V and 14 bases at J, with 9 bases in the middle. The CDR3, as DNA: TGTGCCAGCAGTCCCCCCAGTACCTTC. This sequence encodes CASSPPSTF.

The J gene is TRBJ1-3, the V gene TRBV2; 9 bases match TRBD1. V trimming: 6 bases; J trimming: 4 bases; junction bases outside the gene matches: 1. The CDR3 spans 13 residues. Germline V CDR1 and CDR2: SNHLY, FYNNEI. CDR3 protein: CASRGQGGNTIYF. The CDR3 coding sequence is TGTGCCAGCAGAGGACAGGGGGGAAACACCATATATTTT.

This chain connects TRBV19 to TRBJ1-6; D is unclear. V was trimmed by 7 bases and J by 6 bases, leaving 13 bases between them. This CDR3 has 14 residues. Germline CDR1 is LNHDA and CDR2 is SQIVND (reference sequence). The CDR3 is CASTFYTGNSPLHF. The DNA for the CDR3 is TGTGCCAGTACCTTCTACACGGGTAATTCACCCCTCCACTTT.

With regard to this clone: The same CDR3 can be traced to other DNA sequences in this sample. The CDR3 protein is CASSQGQGADTQYF. Written as DNA, the CDR3 is TGTGCCAGCAGCCAAGGACAGGGCGCAGATACGCAGTATTTT. V and J are TRBV3-1 (or the pseudogene TRBV3-2) and TRBJ2-3; 7 positions agree with TRBD1. Germline V CDR1 and CDR2: LGHDT, YNNKEL (reference sequence). V was clipped by 1 base and J by 4 bases; unmatched bases: 2. This CDR3 region has 14 residues.

The chain uses TRBV5-1 and TRBJ1-5; D might be TRBD1 (6 bases). CDR3 size: 16 residues. The V end was cut by 0 bases, the J end by 7 bases, with 17 bases between. Germline V gene lookup returns CDR1 SGHRS and CDR2 YFSETQ. Here the CDR3 DNA reads TGCGCCAGCAGCTTGGACGGGCCCGGTCAGGGGCAGCCCCAGCATTTT. Protein: CASSLDGPGQGQPQHF.

J is TRBJ1-2 and V is TRBV11-2, with D hard to call. Germline CDR1 is SGHAT and CDR2 is FQNNGV. V lost 3 bases and J lost 3, with 14 bases in between. This CDR3 comprises 15 residues. CDR3 sequence (DNA): TGTGCCAGCAGCTTCGAGGCTGCGGGCTACTATGGCTACACCTTC. Translation: CASSFEAAGYYGYTF. The whole variable domain, filled in from reference TRBV11-2 and TRBJ1-2, reads EAGVAQSPRYKIIEKRQSVAFWCNPISGHATLYWYQQILGQGPKLLIQFQNNGVVDDSQLPKDRFSAERLKGVDSTLKIQPAKLEDSAVYLCASSFEAAGYYGYTFGSGTRLTVV.

This clone came up once. The V gene is TRBV9, the J gene TRBJ1-2; TRBD1 aligns across 8 bases. V dropped 0 bases and J dropped 2; count of bases not matched to a gene: 12. CDR3 length: 18 residues. CDR1 and CDR2 (germline): SGDLS, YYNGEE. CDR3 sequence reads: CASSVDRGQEDPNYGYTF. In DNA form, the CDR3 reads TGTGCCAGCAGCGTAGATCGGGGACAGGAGGATCCGAACTATGGCTACACCTTC.

The chain employs TRBV24-1 and TRBJ2-2; the match to TRBD2 covers 12 bases. CDR3 length: 15 amino acids. The junction had 6 bases not matched to a gene; V was cut back by 7 bases and J by 7 bases. The germline CDR1 and CDR2 sequences are KGHDR and SFDVKD. The DNA for the CDR3 is TGTGCCACCAGCCCTAGCGGGGGGGCCGTCGGGGAGCTGTTTTTT. It specifies CATSPSGGAVGELFF.

The chain joins TRBV5-1 to TRBJ1-1; 7 bases are shared with TRBD1. With V trimmed by 1 base and J by 4 bases, 10 bases remained unmatched. The CDR3 has 16 amino acids. CDR1 and CDR2 from the germline V gene are SGHRS and YFSETQ. For the CDR3, the DNA is TGCGCCAGCAGCTTGAGACAGGGAGGTACGAGCACTGAAGCTTTCTTT. This sequence encodes CASSLRQGGTSTEAFF.

The chain uses TRBV4-1 and TRBJ1-3; the D gene is possibly TRBD1 (5 bases). V dropped 3 bases and J dropped 4 bases, with 16 bases sitting between them. CDR3 length: 16 residues. From germline, CDR1 is MGHRA and CDR2 YSYEKL. In nucleotides, the CDR3 is TGCGCCAGCAGCCACCCCACGGAGGGGTGGGGAAACACCATATATTTT. It encodes CASSHPTEGWGNTIYF.

The V call is TRBV18, the J call TRBJ1-2; 7 bases align to TRBD1. CDR1 is KGHSH, CDR2 LQKENI, per germline. With 3 bases clipped from V and 5 bases from J, the junction kept 6 bases outside the gene matches. The CDR3 has 14 amino acids. CDR3 loop: CASSPGDSGYGYTF. In nucleotides, the CDR3 is TGTGCCAGCTCACCCGGGGACAGCGGATATGGCTACACCTTC.

The V and J genes are TRBV12-5 and TRBJ2-2; the match to TRBD2 covers 13 bases. The CDR3 is 16 amino acids. The germline gives CDR1 LGHNT, CDR2 FRNRAP. The trim removed 5 bases at V and 5 bases at J, leaving 5 bases unmatched. CDR3 residues: CASGPLTSGGTGELFF. CDR3 sequence (DNA): TGTGCTAGTGGTCCCCTGACTAGCGGGGGGACCGGGGAGCTGTTTTTT. Together with reference TRBV12-5 and TRBJ2-2, the CDR3 gives the full variable domain: DARVTQTPRHKVTEMGQEVTMRCQPILGHNTVFWYRQTMMQGLELLAYFRNRAPLDDSGMPKDRFSAEMPDATLATLKIQPSEPRDSAVYFCASGPLTSGGTGELFFGEGSRLTVL.

The chain carries TRBV19 and TRBJ2-2; 10 nucleotides align to TRBD2. This CDR3 spans 16 amino acids. Germline V lookup: CDR1 LNHDA, CDR2 SQIVND (reference sequence). With V trimmed by 6 bases and J by 3 bases, 7 bases remained unmatched. CDR3 DNA: TGTGCCAGTAGCCTACTAGCGGGGCAATACACCGGGGAGCTGTTTTTT. This sequence encodes CASSLLAGQYTGELFF.

This clone was counted a single time. The CDR3 protein is CASSFWRGTNYGYTF. CDR3 coding DNA: TGTGCCAGCAGCTTTTGGAGGGGAACTAACTATGGCTACACCTTC. J is TRBJ1-2 and V is TRBV7-9; D may be TRBD1 (5 bases). V lost 3 bases and J 0 bases, leaving 11 bases between the germline ends. CDR1 and CDR2 from the germline V gene are SEHNR and FQNEAQ (reference sequence). The CDR3 consists of 15 residues.

This clone was detected once. The chain is built from TRBV2 and TRBJ2-7; the D is unclear. The germline V and J ends were trimmed by 3 bases and 3 bases, with 24 bases remaining between them. There are 18 residues in the CDR3. Germline CDR1 is SNHLY and CDR2 is FYNNEI. The CDR3 sequence is CASSEAQRVPGLVYEQYF. The CDR3 nucleotides read TGTGCCAGCAGTGAGGCTCAACGGGTCCCTGGCCTTGTCTACGAGCAGTACTTC.

The CDR3: CSADRGRNEQFF. The CDR3 region has the DNA TGCAGCGCGGACAGGGGGCGGAATGAGCAGTTCTTC. The J gene is TRBJ2-1, the V gene TRBV29-1, with 11 nucleotides matching TRBD1. CDR1 and CDR2 from the germline V gene are SQVTM and ANQGSEA. CDR3 length: 12 residues. V shed 7 bases and J 7 bases; nucleotides not matched to a gene: 3.

The V call is TRBV5-6, the J call TRBJ2-3; D possibly corresponds to TRBD2 (7 bases). There are 15 residues in the CDR3. V lost 0 bases to trimming and J lost 2 bases, with 10 bases between them. Germline V gene lookup returns CDR1 SGHDT and CDR2 YYEEEE. CDR3 nucleotides: TGTGCCAGCAGCTTGGGCGGGGGCCCCACAGATACGCAGTATTTT. Translating gives CASSLGGGPTDTQYF. Full variable domain (outside the CDR3, taken from reference TRBV5-6 and TRBJ2-3): DAGVTQSPTHLIKTRGQQVTLRCSPKSGHDTVSWYQQALGQGPQFIFQYYEEEERQRGNFPDRFSGHQFPNYSSELNVNALLLGDSALYLCASSLGGGPTDTQYFGPGTRLTVL.

The DNA of the CDR3 is TGTGCCAGCAGCACCGAACCAACGACAGGGATAAATGAGCAGTTCTTC. This translates into CASSTEPTTGINEQFF. The chain joins TRBV7-3 to TRBJ2-1; 7 bases map to TRBD1. V was pared by 5 bases and J by 7 bases, with 14 bases of the junction left unmatched. The CDR3 is 16 residues long. CDR1 and CDR2 from the germline V gene are SGHTA and FQGTGA.

V is TRBV18 and J is TRBJ2-1, with TRBD2 matching over 7 bases. In germline, CDR1 is KGHSH, CDR2 LQKENI. Trimming at V came to 2 bases and at J to 4 bases, leaving 5 bases not matched to a gene. This CDR3 has 15 amino acids. The CDR3 reads CASSPAGELYNEQFF. The CDR3 DNA sequence: TGTGCCAGCTCACCAGCGGGGGAACTATACAATGAGCAGTTCTTC.

A note on this clone: Other DNA sequences in this sample translate to the same CDR3. The chain employs TRBV5-1 and TRBJ2-1; D not resolved. Germline V gene sequence: CDR1 SGHRS, CDR2 YFSETQ. The CDR3 consists of 13 residues. The V end lost 4 bases, the J end lost 0 bases, and 5 bases lay between the germline ends. The CDR3 is CASSPSSYNEQFF. CDR3 DNA: TGCGCCAGCAGCCCCAGCTCCTACAATGAGCAGTTCTTC.

This clone appeared a single time. V is TRBV5-1 and J is TRBJ2-7; tentatively, D is TRBD1 (7 bases). The CDR3 is made up of 14 amino acids. Germline values: CDR1 SGHRS, CDR2 YFSETQ. V lost 4 bases and J lost 5, with 16 bases in between. The CDR3 DNA follows: TGCGCCAGCAGCGCTCAGGGGGGCTGGGACGAGCAGTACTTC. This encodes CASSAQGGWDEQYF.